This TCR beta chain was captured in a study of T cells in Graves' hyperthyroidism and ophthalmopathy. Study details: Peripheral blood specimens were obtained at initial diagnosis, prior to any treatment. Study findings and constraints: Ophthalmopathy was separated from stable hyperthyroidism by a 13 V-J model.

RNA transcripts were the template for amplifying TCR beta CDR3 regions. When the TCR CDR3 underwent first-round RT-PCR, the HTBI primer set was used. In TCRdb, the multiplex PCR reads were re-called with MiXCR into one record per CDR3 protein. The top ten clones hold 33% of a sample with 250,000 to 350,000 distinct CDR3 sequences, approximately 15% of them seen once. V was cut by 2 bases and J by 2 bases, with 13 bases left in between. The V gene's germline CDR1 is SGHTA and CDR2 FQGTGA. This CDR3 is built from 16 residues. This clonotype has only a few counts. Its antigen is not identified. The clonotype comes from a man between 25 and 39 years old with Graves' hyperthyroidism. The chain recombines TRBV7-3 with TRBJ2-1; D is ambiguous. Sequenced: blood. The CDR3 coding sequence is TGTGCCAGCAGCTTATGGGCTGCAGCGACCTACAATGAGCAGTTCTTC. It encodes CASSLWAAATYNEQFF.